What follows describes a single T cell receptor (beta chain). Its specific antigen is unknown. Base qualities are not provided; no much larger clone lies one nucleotide away. The method behind the library was the immunoSEQ multiplex PCR assay. For the multiplex PCR, a mixture combining 60 forward primers for TCR Vbeta segments and 13 reverse primers for TCR Jbeta segments was used. Amplification of the CDR3 region of rearranged TCR beta genes was performed with a multiplex PCR assay on genomic DNA. Amplified TCR beta libraries were sequenced as 87-base-pair reads on the Illumina HiSeq System. Under the source paper's analysis protocol: A later analysis counted tens of millions of unique TCR beta chains across the 670 or so repertoires, and around 9.9 million of these chains were shared by at least two donors. Raw reads were error-corrected and collapsed into unique sequences by a nearest-neighbor algorithm in which closely related sequences were merged to remove PCR and sequencing errors. CDR3 sequences were aligned to IMGT reference sequences to assign V, D and J gene segments. For a sequence to be retained, a match of at least six nucleotides was required to both a V gene segment and a J gene segment. Rearrangements were classified as productive when the CDR3 lacked stop codons and remained in frame with V and J, and all other rearrangements were classified as non-productive. CDR3 was defined according to IMGT convention as the region running from the second conserved V-encoded cysteine to the conserved J-encoded phenylalanine. In an earlier analysis of more than 550 of the donors, sequences lacking an unambiguous match to a single V gene segment were excluded. An earlier analysis of almost 600 of the donors classified V segments as functional when productive rearrangements were above 56.7% and as segregating when the standard deviation between donors was above 5%. A statistical classification framework was built to diagnose cytomegalovirus status from the catalog of TCR beta chain sequences. In a later analysis, TCR nucleotide sequences were compared against IMGT/GENE-DB human TR gene sequences so that V and J genes could be assigned. In a later analysis, CDR3 sequences and most-parsimonious VDJ recombination scenarios were assigned using the TCRdist pipeline. In a later analysis, each TCR beta chain was defined by its CDR3 amino acid sequence together with its V-gene family, and reads without a unique V-gene family were excluded. As a way to deal with suspected cross-contamination and a sequencing artifact, a later analysis dropped hundreds of nucleotide sequences that were highly shared and had low generation probability. In a later analysis, a clonal expansion index was calculated for each public chain from normalized within-repertoire ranks of inferred template counts. Generation probabilities in a later analysis came from a VDJ recombination model fitted to out-of-frame rearrangements, and those results were checked against IGoR. In a later analysis, TCR-TCR, TCR-HLA and TCR-CMV co-occurrence was scored with hypergeometric tests, and a repertoire-size bias correction was applied to TCR pairs. In a later analysis, false discovery rates were estimated by permuting HLA or CMV assignments 20 times. In a later analysis, co-occurring TCRs were grouped using DBSCAN, with TCRdist sequence similarity added in when clustering inside HLA-allele-positive subsets. For co-occurrence clustering, repertoires with fewer than 30,000 or more than 120,000 public chains were excluded, along with roughly five repertoires with anomalous nucleotide sharing. TCRdb took over this immuneACCESS table, retaining in-frame rearrangements with V and J assigned. Such tables are incomplete; in checked studies, under half of the missing clones stem from an unresolved V gene, and the remainder is unexplained. For V, J and clone size, that table is used; D and trimming come from the DNA. The sample profile shows fewer than 200,000 clones; 60% to 85% of them were found once. Jointly, the top ten make up more than 5% of the sample.

This sample was taken from a study of cytomegalovirus exposure and HLA in healthy donors (dated 2017 in TCRdb). General notes on the study: An earlier analysis of under 600 of the donors reported about 290 Gb of sequence data and around 110 million unique TCR beta sequences from 190 million or so T cells. In the later analysis, no new phenotypic data were used to find candidate immune exposures; instead, reliance was placed on TCR beta sequences and their occurrence across donors. A later analysis re-examined previously published TCR beta repertoires from just over 650 donors and added high-resolution HLA genotyping to investigate patterns of TCR occurrence. The genetic ancestry cluster associated with self-reported Caucasian donors included about 81% of the 350 to 500 genotyped donors. Along with the roughly 670-subject first cohort, a separate validation cohort of 120 different subjects was used. Class I and class II HLA loci were covered by the typing at four-digit resolution. An early release that covered roughly 600 HLA-typed donors contained approximately 320 gigabases of sequencing data and about 93 million unique TCR sequences. Using immunosequencing, the study profiled T cell repertoires from 500 to 800 subjects and related those repertoires to cytomegalovirus serostatus. All discovery cohort repertoires had been generated on a single sequencing platform. Among about 400 genotyped donors of the cohort, an average of around 220,000 unique TCR beta nucleotide sequences was sequenced per donor, of which approximately 18% were non-productive. An earlier analysis of several hundred of the donors applied high-throughput TCR beta sequencing to assess whether each TCR beta V gene segment acted as functional or pseudogenic. About five DR-DQ haplotypes were treated as single units for association and clustering because of strong linkage in the cohort. Alongside the repertoire data, information on donor age, sex, ethnicity and CMV serostatus was compiled. The number of typed donors differed by locus: roughly 620-640 for A, B, C, DRB1 and DQB1; approximately 530 for DQA1; 606 for DPA1; and around 490 for DPB1. The study was designed to test whether signatures of past pathogen exposure could be identified by cataloging public T cell receptors. Genome-wide SNP genotypes for about three fifths of the roughly 670 donors were used in a later genetic analysis, which treated that subset as a discovery cohort. High-throughput TCR immunosequencing, statistical association of individual TCRs with disease status, and machine learning were combined to predict cytomegalovirus infection status.

Trimming leaves V shorter by 4 bases and J shorter by 6 bases, with the junction holding 6 bases beyond the gene matches. The CDR1 and CDR2 encoded by the germline V gene are SGHRS and YFSETQ. Reading from cysteine to phenylalanine, the CDR3 counts 13 amino acids. The sequence is cut down to CDR3 DNA, 39 bases in frame from base 1. The paper's findings and limits, for the study overall: While some public TCRs were present in many individuals, most TCR sequences turned up only very rarely across donors. Presence/absence analyses assumed roughly uniform sequencing depth across donors, an assumption that may not hold. A further reported finding was that TCR beta sequences accurately predicted the HLA-A and HLA-B alleles for most subjects in the first cohort. When HLA alleles, especially DR and DQ, strongly co-occurred, TCR associations were difficult to assign to individual alleles. Because the 87-base-pair reads could not distinguish some IMGT-functional V segments, including TRBV6-2 and TRBV6-3, those segments were excluded. A total of fewer than 200 TCR beta chains were listed by the study as associated with cytomegalovirus. In a later analysis, most CMV-associated TCR beta chains were found to appear HLA-restricted, with HLA associations seemingly driven largely by CMV exposure. A group of highly shared sequence variants was considered likely to be a technical artifact of the sequencing pipeline. In a later analysis, HLA-associated TCR beta chains showed more clonal expansion and lower generation probabilities than non-associated chains that were equally common. In both the original and validation cohorts, the classifier was reported to diagnose cytomegalovirus status with high specificity and sensitivity. In a later genetic analysis, a missense DCLRE1C variant was associated with V-gene and J-gene trimming of TCR beta chains, and the association was replicated in an independent cohort. The earlier analysis of about 600 of the donors excluded fewer than 20 rarely observed V segments, including chromosome 9 orphons, because counts were too low. In vitro tests confirmed that a few of the cytomegalovirus-associated TCR beta chains recognize cytomegalovirus antigens. According to the authors, the approach could potentially be generalized to other disease states and immunological phenotypes. Correlated functional status among segregating V segments might be attributable to linkage disequilibrium, but an unknown experimental factor could not be ruled out. An earlier analysis of approximately 540 of the donors showed that most TCR beta V segments appeared in productive rearrangements either about 90% or about 30% of the time, which broadly matched IMGT annotations. Specific HLA alleles were associated with about 17,000 TCR beta sequences at a false discovery rate of 0.05 in a later analysis. According to a later genetic analysis, donors in an Asian-associated ancestry cluster had fewer N-insertions in productive TCRs than the roughly 660-donor mean. Because HLA typing was missing for some donors at each locus, association tests included only the typed subset. In a later analysis, TCR association rates were found to vary across HLA loci, with the most associated TCRs seen for DRB1 alleles and the fewest for HLA-C alleles. CMV serostatus was the only immune exposure information available for the cohort. According to a later analysis, parvovirus B19, influenza, CMV and Epstein-Barr virus appeared linked to several top co-occurrence clusters. In this cohort, only TCR beta chains were sequenced, and detectable features were limited by the absence of alpha or paired-chain data.

The cohort consisted of fewer than 700 healthy bone marrow donors. Cohort members were all nominally healthy when sampled, although unrecorded immune exposures were likely present. The donor tested CMV seronegative and was one of the 352 seronegative cohort members. A peripheral blood sample was provided by each donor, and peripheral blood mononuclear cells were used for TCR beta sequencing. Genomic DNA was extracted from the blood cell samples with the Qiagen DNeasy Blood Extraction Kit. The V gene is TRBV5-1 and the J gene is TRBJ1-1, with TRBD1 identical over 7 junction bases. Sample: PBMCs. The clonotype comes from a man aged 40-49 years in good health and CMV-seronegative. CDR3 sequence: CASSMAGGAEAFF. The bases are TGCGCCAGCAGCATGGCAGGGGGTGCTGAAGCTTTCTTT. With all but the CDR3 taken from the reference TRBV5-1 and TRBJ1-1 genes, the full variable domain is: KAGVTQTPRYLIKTRGQQVTLSCSPISGHRSVSWYQQTPGQGLQFLFEYFSETQRNKGNFPGRFSGRQFSNSRSEMNVSTLELGDSALYLCASSMAGGAEAFFGQGTRLTVV.